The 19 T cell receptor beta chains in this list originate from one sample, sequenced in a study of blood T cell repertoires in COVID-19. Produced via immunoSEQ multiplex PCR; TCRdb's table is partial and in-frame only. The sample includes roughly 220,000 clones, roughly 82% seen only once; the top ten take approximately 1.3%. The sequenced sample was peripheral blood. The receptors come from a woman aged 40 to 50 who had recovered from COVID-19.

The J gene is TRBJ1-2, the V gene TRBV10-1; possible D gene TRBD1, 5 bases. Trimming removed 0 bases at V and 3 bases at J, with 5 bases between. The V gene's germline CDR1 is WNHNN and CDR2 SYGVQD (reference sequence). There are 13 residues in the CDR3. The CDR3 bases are TGCGCCAGCAGTGAGTCGACAGACTATGGCTACACCTTC. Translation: CASSESTDYGYTF.

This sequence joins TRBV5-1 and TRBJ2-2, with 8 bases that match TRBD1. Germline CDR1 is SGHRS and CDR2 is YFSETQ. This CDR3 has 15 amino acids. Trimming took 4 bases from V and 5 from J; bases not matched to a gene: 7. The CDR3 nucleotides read TGCGCCAGCAGCCCGGGACAGGTCGTAACCGGGGAGCTGTTTTTT. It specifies CASSPGQVVTGELFF.

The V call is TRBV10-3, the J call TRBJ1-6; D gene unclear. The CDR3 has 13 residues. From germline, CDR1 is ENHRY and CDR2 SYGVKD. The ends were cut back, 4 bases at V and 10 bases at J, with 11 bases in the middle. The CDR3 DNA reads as TGTGCCATCAGTGCAGGTCAACAGTCACCCCTCCACTTT. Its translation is CAISAGQQSPLHF.

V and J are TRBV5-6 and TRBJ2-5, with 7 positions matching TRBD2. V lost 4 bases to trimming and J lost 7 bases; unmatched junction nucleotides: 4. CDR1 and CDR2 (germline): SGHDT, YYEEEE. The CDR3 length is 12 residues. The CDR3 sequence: CASSPGEGTQYF. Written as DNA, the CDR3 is TGTGCCAGCAGCCCGGGGGAGGGGACCCAGTACTTC.

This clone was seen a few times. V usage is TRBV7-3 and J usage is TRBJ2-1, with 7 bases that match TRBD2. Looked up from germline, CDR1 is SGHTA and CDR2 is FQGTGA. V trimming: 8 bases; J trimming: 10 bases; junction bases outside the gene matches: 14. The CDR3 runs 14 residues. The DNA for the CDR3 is TGTGCCAGCGCTTCTTACCTAGCGGCGGGAGAGCAGTTCTTC. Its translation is CASASYLAAGEQFF.

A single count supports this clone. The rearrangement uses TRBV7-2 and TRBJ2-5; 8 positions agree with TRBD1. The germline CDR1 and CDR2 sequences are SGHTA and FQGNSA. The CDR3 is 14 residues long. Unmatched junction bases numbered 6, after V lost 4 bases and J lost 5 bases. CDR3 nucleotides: TGTGCCAGCAGCTCAGACAGGGGATGGGAGACCCAGTACTTC. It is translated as CASSSDRGWETQYF.

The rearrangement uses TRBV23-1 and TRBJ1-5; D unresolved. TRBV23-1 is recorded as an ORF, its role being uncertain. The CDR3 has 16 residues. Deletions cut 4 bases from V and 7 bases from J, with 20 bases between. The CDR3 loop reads CASSLLDGRQTQPQHF. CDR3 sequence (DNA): TGCGCCAGCAGTCTGTTAGATGGCAGGCAAACACAGCCCCAGCATTTT.

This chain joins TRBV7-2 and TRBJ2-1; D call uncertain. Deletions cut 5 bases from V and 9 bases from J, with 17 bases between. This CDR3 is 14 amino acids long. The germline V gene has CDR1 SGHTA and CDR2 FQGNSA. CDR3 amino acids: CASSPRHLSPEQFF. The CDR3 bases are TGTGCCAGCAGCCCACGACATTTAAGTCCTGAGCAGTTCTTC.

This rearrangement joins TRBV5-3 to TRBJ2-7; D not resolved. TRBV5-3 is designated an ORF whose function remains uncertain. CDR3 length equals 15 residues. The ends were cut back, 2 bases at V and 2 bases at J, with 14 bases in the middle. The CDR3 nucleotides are TGTGCCAGAAGCTTAACTATTCGGTTCCCCTACGAGCAGTACTTC. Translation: CARSLTIRFPYEQYF.

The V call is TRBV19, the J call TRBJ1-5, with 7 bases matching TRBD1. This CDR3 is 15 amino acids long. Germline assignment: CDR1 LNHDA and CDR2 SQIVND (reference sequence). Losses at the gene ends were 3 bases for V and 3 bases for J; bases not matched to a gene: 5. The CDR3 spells CASSIEGANNQPQHF. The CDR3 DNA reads TGTGCCAGTAGTATCGAGGGGGCGAACAATCAGCCCCAGCATTTT. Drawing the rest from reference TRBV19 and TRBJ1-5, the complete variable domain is DGGITQSPKYLFRKEGQNVTLSCEQNLNHDAMYWYRQDPGQGLRLIYYSQIVNDFQKGDIAEGYSVSREKKESFPLTVTSAQKNPTAFYLCASSIEGANNQPQHFGDGTRLSIL.

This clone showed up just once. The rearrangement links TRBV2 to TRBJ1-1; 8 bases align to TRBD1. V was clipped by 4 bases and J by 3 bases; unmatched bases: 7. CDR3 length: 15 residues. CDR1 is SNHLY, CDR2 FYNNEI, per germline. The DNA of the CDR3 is TGTGCCAGCAGTGGCGCGTCAGGGGGCTACACTGAAGCTTTCTTT. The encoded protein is CASSGASGGYTEAFF.

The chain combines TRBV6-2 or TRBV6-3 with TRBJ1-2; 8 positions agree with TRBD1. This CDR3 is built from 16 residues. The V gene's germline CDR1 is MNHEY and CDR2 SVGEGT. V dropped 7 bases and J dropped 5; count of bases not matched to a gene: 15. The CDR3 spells CASNPLRDRTSYGYTF. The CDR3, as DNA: TGTGCCAGCAACCCCCTCCGGGACAGGACCAGTTATGGCTACACCTTC.

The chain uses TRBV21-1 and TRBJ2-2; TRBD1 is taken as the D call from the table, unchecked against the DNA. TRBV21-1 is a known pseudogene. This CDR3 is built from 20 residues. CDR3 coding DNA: TGTGCCAGCAGCAAAGCCCCAGATCCCGACAGGTATGAGTCCGCCGGGGAGCTGTTTTTT. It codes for CASSKAPDPDRYESAGELFF.

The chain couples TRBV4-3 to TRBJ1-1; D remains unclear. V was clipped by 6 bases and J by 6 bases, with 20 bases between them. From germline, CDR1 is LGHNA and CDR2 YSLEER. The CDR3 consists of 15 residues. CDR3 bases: TGCGCCAGCAGTTTGGGGTCAGGCCGGAGGGCTGAAGCTTTCTTT. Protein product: CASSLGSGRRAEAFF.

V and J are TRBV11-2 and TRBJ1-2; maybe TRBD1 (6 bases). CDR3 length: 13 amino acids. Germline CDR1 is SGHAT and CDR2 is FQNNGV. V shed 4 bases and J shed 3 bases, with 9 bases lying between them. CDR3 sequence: CASSSGAHYGYTF. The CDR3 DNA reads TGTGCCAGCAGCTCAGGGGCCCACTATGGCTACACCTTC.

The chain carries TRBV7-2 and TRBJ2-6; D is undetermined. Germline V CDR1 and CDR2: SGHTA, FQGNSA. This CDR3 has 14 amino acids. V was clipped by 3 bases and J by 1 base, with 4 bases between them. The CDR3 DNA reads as TGTGCCAGCAGCTTCTTATCTGGGGCCAACGTCCTGACTTTC. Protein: CASSFLSGANVLTF.

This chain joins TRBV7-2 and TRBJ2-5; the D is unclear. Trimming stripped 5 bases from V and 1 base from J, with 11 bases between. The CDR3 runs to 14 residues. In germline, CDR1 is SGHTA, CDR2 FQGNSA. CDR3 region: CASSPSFSQETQYF. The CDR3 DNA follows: TGTGCCAGCAGCCCCTCCTTCTCCCAAGAGACCCAGTACTTC.

Here the CDR3 DNA reads TGTGCCAGCAGCTTAGACGGGACAGGATACGGAAACACCATATATTTT. Translating it yields CASSLDGTGYGNTIYF. V is TRBV7-9 and J is TRBJ1-3, with 8 bases matching TRBD1. There are 16 residues in the CDR3. Unmatched junction bases numbered 6, after V lost 1 base and J lost 4 bases. Germline CDR1 SEHNR, CDR2 FQNEAQ (reference sequence).

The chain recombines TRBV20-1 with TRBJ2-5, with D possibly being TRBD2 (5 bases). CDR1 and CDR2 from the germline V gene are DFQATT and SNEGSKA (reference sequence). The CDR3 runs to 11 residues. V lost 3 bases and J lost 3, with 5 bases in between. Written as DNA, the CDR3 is TGCAGTGCTAGCGGGGAAGAGACCCAGTACTTC. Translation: CSASGEETQYF.